This is a list of T cell receptor beta chains from one sample in a study of control samples from healthy donors and cancer patients. Produced via immunoSEQ multiplex PCR; TCRdb's table is partial and in-frame only. The sample records approximately 82,000 clones, roughly 93% being singletons. Sequencing was carried out using PBMCs. The receptors shown here come from a woman between 40 and 50 years old with lung cancer. CDR3s include the opening cysteine and the closing phenylalanine or tryptophan. The D gene is left open where the match is weak. For some rows the clone size is stated as once, few or many, or as a class when expanded; others skip it.

D	size	V	J	DNA	CDR3
NA	NA	TRBV4-1	TRBJ1-3	TGCGCCAGCAGCCAATACGGCCTTTCTGGAAACACCATATATTTT	CASSQYGLSGNTIYF
NA	NA	TRBV30	TRBJ1-4	TGTGCCTGGGGGGTAGGGAATTCGAATGAAAAACTGTTTTTT	CAWGVGNSNEKLFF
NA	once	TRBV5-1	TRBJ1-2	TGCGCCAGCAGCTTGGGTCAGGGAAGTGGCTACACCTTC	CASSLGQGSGYTF
NA	few	TRBV2	TRBJ2-2	TGTGCCAGCAACCCCGGGACAAAGATCACCGGGGAGCTGTTTTTT	CASNPGTKITGELFF
TRBD1	NA	TRBV2	TRBJ1-1	TGTGCCAGCAGGGGGGACAGGGTGGCCACTGAAGCTTTCTTT	CASRGDRVATEAFF
NA	once	TRBV2	TRBJ1-5	TGTGCCAGCAGTGAACCCGGTCTCGAGGGGCATCAGCCCCAGCATTTT	CASSEPGLEGHQPQHF
NA	NA	TRBV5-6	TRBJ2-1	TGTGCCAGCAGCCACCCCGGGGGGCGGATACATGAGCAGTTCTTC	CASSHPGGRIHEQFF
TRBD1	NA	TRBV4-1	TRBJ1-1	TGCGCCAGCAGGTCTTGGGACAGGGTGAACACTGAAGCTTTCTTT	CASRSWDRVNTEAFF
TRBD1	NA	TRBV6-6	TRBJ2-2	TGTGCCAGCACCGATCAGGGGGTCGGCACCGGGGAGCTGTTTTTT	CASTDQGVGTGELFF
NA	NA	TRBV7-8	TRBJ2-7	TGTGCCAGCAACTTACCAATGGCTCTCCTCCTATCATCGCGAGAGCAGTACTTC	CASNLPMALLLSSREQYF
NA	NA	TRBV5-6	TRBJ2-3	TGTGCCAGCAGCTTGCGAGGTTGGACAGATACGCAGTATTTT	CASSLRGWTDTQYF